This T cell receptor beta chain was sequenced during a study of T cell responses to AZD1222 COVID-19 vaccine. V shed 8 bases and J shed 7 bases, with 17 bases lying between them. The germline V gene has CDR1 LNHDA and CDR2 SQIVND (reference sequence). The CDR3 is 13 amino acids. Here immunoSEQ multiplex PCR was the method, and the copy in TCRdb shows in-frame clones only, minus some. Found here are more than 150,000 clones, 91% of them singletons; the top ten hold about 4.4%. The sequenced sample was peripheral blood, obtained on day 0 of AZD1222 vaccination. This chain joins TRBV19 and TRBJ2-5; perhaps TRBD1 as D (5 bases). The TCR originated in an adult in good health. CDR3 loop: CASSQGALGTQYF. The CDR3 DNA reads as TGTGCCAGTTCCCAAGGGGCCCTAGGGACCCAGTACTTC.